The next 15 T cell receptor beta chains were all read from a single sample in a study of T cell repertoires in cytomegalovirus infection. In TCRdb, the reads were re-called with MiXCR into one record per CDR3 protein. Of some 600,000 distinct CDR3 sequences listed, more than 20% were seen once; the top ten hold 7.5% to 9%. Sample: CD8+ T cells from PBMCs. These receptors were obtained from a human donor in good health (CMV status not recorded). Some clones in this sample may be carry-over from other donors' samples.

This clonotype was seen more than once but under ten times. The chain combines TRBV29-1 with TRBJ1-1; D is perhaps TRBD1 (6 bases). Trimming shortened V by 6 bases and J by 12 bases, and 14 bases separated the two germline ends. This CDR3 spans 10 amino acids. The germline V gene has CDR1 SQVTM and CDR2 ANQGSEA. Here the CDR3 DNA reads TGCAGCGTCGAACAGGGATGGCCTTTCTTT. Its protein product is CSVEQGWPFF.

This clonotype showed up just a few times. This chain connects TRBV20-1 to TRBJ2-2; 7 nucleotides agree with TRBD2. The CDR3 covers 14 residues. The germline CDR1 and CDR2 sequences are DFQATT and SNEGSKA (reference sequence). V dropped 3 bases and J dropped 5; count of bases not matched to a gene: 6. As DNA, the CDR3 is TGCAGTGCTAGTTCGCGGGGGTTAACCGGGGAGCTGTTTTTT. Translating gives CSASSRGLTGELFF.

Concerning this clonotype: A single base separates this from a much larger clone, so it may be a read error. The chain employs TRBV28 and TRBJ2-3; no reliable D call. V lost 7 bases and J lost 6, with 17 bases in between. Germline CDR1 and CDR2: MDHEN and SYDVKM. The CDR3 totals 14 residues. In nucleotides, the CDR3 is TGTGCCAGCATCCAAAGTGGGTCGTGGGATACGCAGTATTTT. Its translation: CASIQSGSWDTQYF.

This clonotype was counted ten times or more. The V and J genes are TRBV7-2 and TRBJ1-1, with D perhaps matching TRBD1 (6 bases). CDR3 length: 14 amino acids. Germline V gene data show CDR1 as SGHTA and CDR2 as FQGNSA. V was trimmed by 10 bases and J by 9 bases, leaving 24 bases between them. CDR3 amino acids: CATLRRGALVQAFF. CDR3 nucleotides: TGTGCCACCCTGCGCCGGGGGGCGTTGGTTCAAGCTTTCTTT.

Concerning this clonotype itself: A read error may explain this, as a much larger clone is one base away. This is likely a read error, given that the CDR3 carries no conserved phenylalanine or tryptophan at its end. The chain combines TRBV12-3 or TRBV12-4 with TRBJ2-2, with 7 bases aligning to TRBD1. The CDR3 length is 15 residues. The trim removed 3 bases at V and 4 bases at J, leaving 5 bases unmatched. CDR3 in amino acids: CASSFQGVITGELFC. The CDR3 DNA follows: TGTGCCAGCAGTTTTCAGGGGGTTATCACCGGGGAGCTGTTTTGT.

This clonotype was detected ten times or more. The chain couples TRBV7-9 to TRBJ2-7; D assignment may be TRBD1 or TRBD2 (5 bases each). Germline V lookup: CDR1 SEHNR, CDR2 FQNEAQ (reference sequence). Trimming left V 6 bases short and J 3 bases short, with 18 bases between. The CDR3 runs to 15 residues. DNA of the CDR3: TGTGCCAGCAGTCCGCCCTCCGGGGCCGTCTACGAGCAGTACTTC. Its protein product is CASSPPSGAVYEQYF.

This clonotype turned up a few times. The V gene is TRBV7-9, the J gene TRBJ2-1; the match to TRBD1 covers 11 bases. The junction had 8 bases not matched to a gene; V was cut back by 6 bases and J by 7 bases. The CDR3 covers 15 residues. Germline V gene sequence: CDR1 SEHNR, CDR2 FQNEAQ (reference sequence). For the CDR3, the DNA is TGTGCCAGCAGTACACCGGGACAGGGGGGGAATGAGCAGTTCTTC. It is translated as CASSTPGQGGNEQFF.

The rearrangement uses TRBV6-2 or TRBV6-3 and TRBJ1-1, with unresolved D. With 6 bases removed from V and 3 bases from J, the gap between germline ends came to 14 bases. The germline CDR1 and CDR2 sequences are MNHEY and SVGEGT. The CDR3 spans 14 residues. The CDR3 DNA reads TGTGCCAGCAGGGAGCAGCCCCTGGACACTGAAGCTTTCTTT. This encodes CASREQPLDTEAFF.

This clonotype was picked up a small number of times. The chain has TRBV6-5 and TRBJ2-1, with D perhaps matching TRBD2 (6 bases). V was clipped by 2 bases and J by 6 bases, with 14 bases between them. This CDR3 comprises 15 residues. Germline V gene data show CDR1 as MNHEY and CDR2 as SVGAGI. The CDR3 spells CASSYGAGLGNEQFF. DNA of the CDR3: TGTGCCAGCAGTTACGGGGCGGGGTTGGGCAATGAGCAGTTCTTC.

This chain uses TRBV29-1 with TRBJ2-2, with D hard to call. CDR1 and CDR2 (germline): SQVTM, ANQGSEA. CDR3 length equals 12 residues. Between the trimmed V and J ends, which lost 4 bases and 3 bases, there was a span of 6 bases. CDR3 DNA sequence: TGCAGCGTTGTAACTGACACCGGGGAGCTGTTTTTT. Protein product: CSVVTDTGELFF.

The J gene is TRBJ2-5, the V gene TRBV7-9; D perhaps matches TRBD1 (6 bases). The CDR3 is 14 amino acids. Germline V gene sequence: CDR1 SEHNR, CDR2 FQNEAQ (reference sequence). V dropped 8 bases and J dropped 2 bases, with 15 bases sitting between them. CDR3 sequence (DNA): TGTGCCAGCCAACCTAGACAGGCACAAGAGACCCAGTACTTC. Translated, it gives CASQPRQAQETQYF.

This clonotype was counted a few times. The chain has TRBV6-2 or TRBV6-3 and TRBJ1-1; D gene ambiguous. The CDR3 runs to 13 residues. CDR1 MNHEY and CDR2 SVGEGT come from the germline V gene. V lost 6 bases to trimming and J lost 2 bases, with 10 bases between them. CDR3 residues: CASSPFGNTEAFF. The CDR3, as DNA: TGTGCCAGCAGCCCTTTCGGCAACACTGAAGCTTTCTTT.

This clonotype was counted a few times. V usage is TRBV6-2 or TRBV6-3 and J usage is TRBJ2-5, with 8 bases aligning to TRBD2. Trimming at V came to 6 bases and at J to 3 bases, leaving 6 bases not matched to a gene. CDR1 is MNHEY, CDR2 SVGEGT, per germline. CDR3 size: 14 residues. This CDR3 reads CASSILAVEETQYF. CDR3 coding DNA: TGTGCCAGCAGCATACTAGCGGTGGAAGAGACCCAGTACTTC.

Remarks on this clonotype: As the CDR3 is not closed by the conserved phenylalanine or tryptophan, this likely results from a read error. V gene TRBV7-2 combines with J gene TRBJ2-3, with 11 bases identical to TRBD2. Trimming at V came to 5 bases and at J to 4 bases, leaving 8 bases not matched to a gene. This CDR3 has 16 residues. CDR1 is SGHTA and CDR2 is FQGNSA in the germline V gene. This chain's CDR3 is CASSLRSGGASDTQYS. CDR3 DNA: TGTGCCAGCAGCCTGCGTAGCGGGGGGGCCTCAGATACGCAGTATTCT.

A few counts support this clonotype. The V gene is TRBV19, the J gene TRBJ2-3, with a tentative D call TRBD1 (5 bases). CDR3 size: 12 residues. Germline CDR1 LNHDA, CDR2 SQIVND (reference sequence). The V gene lost 5 bases and the J gene lost 8 bases, with 11 bases spanning the gap. Written as DNA, the CDR3 is TGTGCCAGTAGTCCAGGGTACGGTACGCAGTATTTT. Translation: CASSPGYGTQYF.